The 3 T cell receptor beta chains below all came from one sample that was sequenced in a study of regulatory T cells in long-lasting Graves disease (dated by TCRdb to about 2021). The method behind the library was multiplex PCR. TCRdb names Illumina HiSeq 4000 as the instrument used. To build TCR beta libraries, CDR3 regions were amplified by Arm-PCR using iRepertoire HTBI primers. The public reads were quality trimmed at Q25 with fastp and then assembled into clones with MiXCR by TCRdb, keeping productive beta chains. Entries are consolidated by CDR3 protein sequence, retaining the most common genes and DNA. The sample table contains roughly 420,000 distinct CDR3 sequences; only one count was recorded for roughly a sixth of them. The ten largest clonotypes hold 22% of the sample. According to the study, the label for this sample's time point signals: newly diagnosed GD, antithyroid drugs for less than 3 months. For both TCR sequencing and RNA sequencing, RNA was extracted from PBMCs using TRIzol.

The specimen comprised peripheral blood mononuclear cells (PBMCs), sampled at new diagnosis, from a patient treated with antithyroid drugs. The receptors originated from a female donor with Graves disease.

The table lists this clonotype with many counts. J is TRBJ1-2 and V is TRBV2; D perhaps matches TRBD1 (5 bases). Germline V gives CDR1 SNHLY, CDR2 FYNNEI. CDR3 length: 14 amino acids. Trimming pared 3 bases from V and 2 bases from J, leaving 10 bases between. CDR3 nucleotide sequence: TGTGCCAGCAGTGAGGGACTCTGGAACTATGGCTACACCTTC. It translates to CASSEGLWNYGYTF.

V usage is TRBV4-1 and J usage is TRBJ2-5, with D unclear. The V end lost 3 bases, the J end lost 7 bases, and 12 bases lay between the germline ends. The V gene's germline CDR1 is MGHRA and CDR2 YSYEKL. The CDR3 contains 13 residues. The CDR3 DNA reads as TGCGCCAGCAGCCATCCCCCCCGTGGGACCCAGTACTTC. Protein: CASSHPPRGTQYF.

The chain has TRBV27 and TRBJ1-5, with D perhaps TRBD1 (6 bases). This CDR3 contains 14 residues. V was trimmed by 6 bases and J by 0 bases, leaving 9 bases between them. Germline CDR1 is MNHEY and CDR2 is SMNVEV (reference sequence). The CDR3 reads CASRGQSSNQPQHF. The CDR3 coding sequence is TGTGCCAGCAGAGGACAGTCTAGCAATCAGCCCCAGCATTTT.